Listed here are 9 T cell receptor beta chains from one sample, sequenced in a study of T-cell memory formation after mild COVID-19. TCRdb re-called the 5' RACE reads with MiXCR, one entry per CDR3 protein. The sample comprises about 560,000 distinct CDR3 sequences, around 15% of which are singletons, and about 8.1% rests with the top ten. The sample consisted of PBMCs or a T cell subset sorted from them (not recorded which). The source of these receptors is an adult woman who had mild COVID-19 (a few samples of this study predate the infection). Cell type and time point are not known.

The sample holds a few counts of this clonotype. V and J are TRBV7-2 and TRBJ1-2, with D maybe TRBD1 (5 bases). This CDR3 is 14 amino acids long. The germline V and J ends were trimmed by 4 bases and 6 bases, with 15 bases remaining between them. Germline-derived CDR1 and CDR2 are SGHTA and FQGNSA. The CDR3 sequence: CASSSGPPTHGYTF. The CDR3 DNA is TGTGCCAGCAGCTCGGGACCCCCAACTCATGGCTACACCTTC.

This sequence joins TRBV20-1 and TRBJ2-7, with D maybe TRBD2 (6 bases). This CDR3 contains 14 residues. From germline, CDR1 is DFQATT and CDR2 SNEGSKA (reference sequence). V was clipped by 5 bases and J by 0 bases, with 14 bases between them. The CDR3 DNA sequence: TGCAGTGCTGGCGGGACCCCGAGCTCCTACGAGCAGTACTTC. Protein: CSAGGTPSSYEQYF.

This clonotype came up a few times. The chain employs TRBV6-5 and TRBJ1-1; D may be TRBD1 (5 bases). The V gene lost 9 bases and the J gene lost 6 bases, with 17 bases spanning the gap. The CDR3 totals 13 residues. Germline V gene data show CDR1 as MNHEY and CDR2 as SVGAGI. In nucleotides, the CDR3 is TGTGCCAGTTACCTTTATAGGGGAGCTGAAGCTTTCTTT. It is translated as CASYLYRGAEAFF.

CDR3 DNA sequence: TGCGCCAGCAGCCACTTCGTGTCGGTTGATGAGCAGTTCTTC. It is translated as CASSHFVSVDEQFF. The V gene is TRBV4-1, the J gene TRBJ2-1; no reliable D call. V shed 3 bases and J shed 8 bases, with 14 bases lying between them. Germline V gene data show CDR1 as MGHRA and CDR2 as YSYEKL. This CDR3 spans 14 amino acids.

This clonotype was seen only a few times. The chain uses TRBV25-1 and TRBJ2-7, with D perhaps TRBD1 or TRBD2 (5 bases each). V was clipped by 1 base and J by 2 bases, with 12 bases between them. Germline CDR1 and CDR2: MGHDK and SYGVNS. The CDR3 spans 15 residues. The CDR3 DNA is TGTGCCAGCAGTGAATCTGGGGGAATGGCCTACGAGCAGTACTTC. Protein product: CASSESGGMAYEQYF.

This chain links TRBV7-8 with TRBJ2-2, with unresolved D. Germline V CDR1 and CDR2: SGHVS, FQNEAQ. The CDR3 runs to 15 residues. Trimming left V 7 bases short and J 7 bases short, with 19 bases between. The CDR3 coding sequence is TGTGCCAGCACCTCCCCGGCCATGGATGGCGGGGAGCTGTTTTTT. This encodes CASTSPAMDGGELFF.

This clonotype has more than one count but fewer than ten. The rearrangement joins TRBV7-2 to TRBJ2-5, with D perhaps being TRBD1 or TRBD2 (5 bases each). The CDR3 consists of 16 residues. Germline CDR1 is SGHTA and CDR2 is FQGNSA. The V gene lost 5 bases and the J gene lost 3 bases, with 19 bases spanning the gap. The CDR3 nucleotides are TGTGCCAGCAGCCTATTACTAGGCCAAGGGGAAGAGACCCAGTACTTC. It encodes CASSLLLGQGEETQYF.

This clonotype was seen a few times. One junction end does not reproduce the germline sequence, and a read error may be involved. The genes are TRBV2 and TRBJ1-4, with 8 bases fitting TRBD1. The CDR3 is 17 amino acids. CDR1 and CDR2 (germline): SNHLY, FYNNEI. This chain's CDR3 is CASREGQGSATNEKLFF. Here the CDR3 DNA reads TGTGCCAGCAGAGAAGGACAGGGTAGCGCAACTAATGAAAAACTGTTTTTT.

V and J are TRBV7-9 and TRBJ1-2; TRBD1 matches 9 bases. From germline, CDR1 is SEHNR and CDR2 FQNEAQ (reference sequence). V lost 5 bases and J lost 8; bases outside the gene matches: 18. CDR3 length: 17 residues. CDR3 in DNA: TGTGCCAGCAGCCCACCACGGACAGGGGAAACGTCTGGCGGCTACACCTTC. Amino acid sequence: CASSPPRTGETSGGYTF.